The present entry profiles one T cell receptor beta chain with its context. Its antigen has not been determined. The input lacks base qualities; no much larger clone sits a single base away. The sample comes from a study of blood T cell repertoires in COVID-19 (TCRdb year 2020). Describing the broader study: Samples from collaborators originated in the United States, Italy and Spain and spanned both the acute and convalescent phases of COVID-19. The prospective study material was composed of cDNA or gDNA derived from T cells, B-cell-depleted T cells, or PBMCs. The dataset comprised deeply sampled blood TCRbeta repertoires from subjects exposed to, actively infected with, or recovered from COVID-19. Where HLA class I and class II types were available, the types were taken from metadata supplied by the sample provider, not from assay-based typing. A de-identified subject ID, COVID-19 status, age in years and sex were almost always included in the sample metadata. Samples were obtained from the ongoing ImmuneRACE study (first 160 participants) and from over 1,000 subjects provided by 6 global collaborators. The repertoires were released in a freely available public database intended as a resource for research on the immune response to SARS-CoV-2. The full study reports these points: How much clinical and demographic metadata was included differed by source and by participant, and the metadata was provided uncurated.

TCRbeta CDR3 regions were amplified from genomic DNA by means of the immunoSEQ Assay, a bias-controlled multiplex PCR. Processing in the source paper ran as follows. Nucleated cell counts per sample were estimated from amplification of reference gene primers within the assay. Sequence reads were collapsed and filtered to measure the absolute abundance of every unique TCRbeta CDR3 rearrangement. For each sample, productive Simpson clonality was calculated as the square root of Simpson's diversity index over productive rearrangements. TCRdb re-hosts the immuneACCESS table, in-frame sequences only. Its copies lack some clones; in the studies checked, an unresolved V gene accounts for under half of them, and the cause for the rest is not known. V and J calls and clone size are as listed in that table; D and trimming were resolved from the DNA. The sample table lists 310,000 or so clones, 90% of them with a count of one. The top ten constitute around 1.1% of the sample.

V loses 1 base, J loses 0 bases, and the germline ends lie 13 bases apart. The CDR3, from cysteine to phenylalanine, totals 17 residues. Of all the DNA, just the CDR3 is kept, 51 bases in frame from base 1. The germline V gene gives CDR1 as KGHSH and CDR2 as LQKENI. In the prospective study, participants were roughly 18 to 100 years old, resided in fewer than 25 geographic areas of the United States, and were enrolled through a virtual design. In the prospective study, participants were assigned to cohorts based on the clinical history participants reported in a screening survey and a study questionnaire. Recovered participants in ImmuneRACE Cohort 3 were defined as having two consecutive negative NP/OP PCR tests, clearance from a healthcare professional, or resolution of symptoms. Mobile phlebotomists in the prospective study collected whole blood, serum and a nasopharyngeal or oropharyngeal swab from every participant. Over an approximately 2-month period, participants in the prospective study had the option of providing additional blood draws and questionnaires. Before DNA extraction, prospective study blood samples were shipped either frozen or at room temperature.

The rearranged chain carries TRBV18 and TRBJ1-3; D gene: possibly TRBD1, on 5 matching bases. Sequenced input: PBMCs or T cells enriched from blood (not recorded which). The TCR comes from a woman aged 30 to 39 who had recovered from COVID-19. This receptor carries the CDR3 CASSPLDKITSGNTIYF. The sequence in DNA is TGTGCCAGCTCACCACTGGACAAAATCACCTCTGGAAACACCATATATTTT.